This T cell receptor beta chain comes out of a study of blood T cell repertoires in COVID-19. The CDR3 contains 16 residues. Germline V CDR1 and CDR2: SGHAT, FQNNGV. Trimming cost V 1 base and J 3 bases; bases outside gene matches: 6. Data came from immunoSEQ multiplex PCR; TCRdb stores just in-frame clones and leaves some out. Here the sample spans some 150,000 clones, around 83% being singletons. Sequenced sample: peripheral blood. This TCR was sampled from a man aged 40-55 years with acute or convalescent COVID-19. The chain carries TRBV11-2 and TRBJ2-7; 10 positions match TRBD2. The CDR3 protein is CASSLVVSSGGYEQYF. Written as DNA, the CDR3 is TGTGCCAGCAGCTTAGTAGTGTCTAGCGGGGGCTACGAGCAGTACTTC.